Listed below are T cell receptor beta chains from one sample, sequenced in a study of blood T cell repertoires in COVID-19. TCRdb's copy holds only in-frame clones and misses some; the assay was immunoSEQ multiplex PCR. The sample lists 200,000 to 250,000 clones, 82% occurring once. The sample comprised PBMCs or T cells enriched from blood (not recorded which). The receptor set was obtained from a woman aged 55-69 years who had recovered from COVID-19. Both conserved end residues are trimmed from each CDR3. A D gene is named only where the DNA matches it firmly.

D: TRBD1
length: 16
V: TRBV7-2
J: TRBJ1-2
CDR3: ASSLDPQPGQGFYGYT

D: TRBD1
length: 11
V: TRBV9
J: TRBJ1-2
CDR3: ASSKTGAYGYT

D: .
length: 12
V: TRBV19
J: TRBJ1-1
CDR3: ASSTQTSSTEAF

D: TRBD1
length: 13
V: TRBV7-9
J: TRBJ1-4
CDR3: ASSSAGTGYEKLF

D: TRBD1
length: 15
V: TRBV10-1
J: TRBJ2-7
CDR3: ASSAAPGTGNIYEQY

D: .
length: 12
V: TRBV5-1
J: TRBJ2-1
CDR3: ASSWALIGDEQF

D: TRBD1
length: 13
V: TRBV7-3
J: TRBJ2-2
CDR3: ASSLGQGNTGELF

D: TRBD2
length: 13
V: TRBV3-1/TRBV3-2
J: TRBJ2-3
CDR3: ASSQDQGLARTQY

D: .
length: 13
V: TRBV15
J: TRBJ2-3
CDR3: ATSRDSQAADTQY

D: TRBD1
length: 15
V: TRBV14
J: TRBJ2-5
CDR3: ASSSTGAVGYQETQY

D: .
length: 13
V: TRBV7-2
J: TRBJ2-3
CDR3: ASSQGEGGTDTQY

D: TRBD2
length: 16
V: TRBV19
J: TRBJ2-7
CDR3: ASSIDLLAATVSYEQY

D: .
length: 14
V: TRBV5-4
J: TRBJ1-3
CDR3: ASSLGGRDSGNTIY

D: TRBD1
length: 13
V: TRBV5-1
J: TRBJ1-5
CDR3: ASSLTGEGNQPQH

D: .
length: 13
V: TRBV2
J: TRBJ2-7
CDR3: ARNRTGPSSYEQY

D: .
length: 11
V: TRBV19
J: TRBJ2-7
CDR3: AASAGKDYEQY

D: .
length: 12
V: TRBV27
J: TRBJ2-1
CDR3: ASSEESSYNEQF

D: TRBD1
length: 12
V: TRBV7-2
J: TRBJ1-2
CDR3: ASTPGQEIYGYT

D: TRBD1
length: 14
V: TRBV19
J: TRBJ2-1
CDR3: ASSIVTGGSYNEQF

D: TRBD1
length: 16
V: TRBV5-1
J: TRBJ1-6
CDR3: ASSSDRETSSYNSPLH

D: .
length: 12
V: TRBV5-4
J: TRBJ1-1
CDR3: ASSLAAGDTEAF

D: .
length: 16
V: TRBV7-8
J: TRBJ2-3
CDR3: ASSLAPRISTRTDTQY

D: .
length: 14
V: TRBV7-3
J: TRBJ2-5
CDR3: ASSPVGGGAVETQY

D: .
length: 14
V: TRBV11-2
J: TRBJ1-3
CDR3: ASSLSRGTGGNTIY

D: TRBD2
length: 13
V: TRBV19
J: TRBJ2-1
CDR3: ASNPGLAGVNEQF

D: TRBD2
length: 14
V: TRBV7-3
J: TRBJ2-3
CDR3: ASSLTSGGPHDTQY

D: TRBD1
length: 14
V: TRBV2
J: TRBJ1-2
CDR3: ASSAAGTGLFLGYT

D: TRBD1
length: 14
V: TRBV7-2
J: TRBJ1-5
CDR3: ASSFGGQGNNQPQH

D: TRBD1
length: 15
V: TRBV27
J: TRBJ1-3
CDR3: ASSRTGTGKAGNTIY

D: TRBD1
length: 11
V: TRBV6-5
J: TRBJ2-7
CDR3: ASKDRETYEQY

D: TRBD1
length: 11
V: TRBV27
J: TRBJ2-7
CDR3: ASSTGQLGEQY

D: .
length: 9
V: TRBV10-3
J: TRBJ1-2
CDR3: AISSTAGYT

D: .
length: 11
V: TRBV10-3
J: TRBJ1-3
CDR3: AISESSGNTIY

D: .
length: 14
V: TRBV1
J: TRBJ2-7
CDR3: TSSQERQGNPYEQY

D: .
length: 14
V: TRBV27
J: TRBJ2-3
CDR3: ASTRVGGHFTDTQY

D: .
length: 13
V: TRBV7-8
J: TRBJ2-3
CDR3: ASSLSYRDLDTQY

D: .
length: 14
V: TRBV7-2
J: TRBJ2-5
CDR3: ASSPGAGPPRETQY

D: .
length: 12
V: TRBV10-3
J: TRBJ1-2
CDR3: AISESRTNYGYT

D: .
length: 13
V: TRBV19
J: TRBJ1-3
CDR3: ASSNQASSGNTIY

D: TRBD2
length: 14
V: TRBV12-5
J: TRBJ2-2
CDR3: ASGPPGLAGSGELF

D: .
length: 15
V: TRBV4-3
J: TRBJ1-3
CDR3: ASSQATGSRSGNTIY

D: TRBD1
length: 12
V: TRBV5-1
J: TRBJ1-1
CDR3: ASSGSGGGTEAF

D: .
length: 15
V: TRBV27
J: TRBJ1-5
CDR3: ASSSVLSDRRNQPQH

D: .
length: 13
V: TRBV18
J: TRBJ1-1
CDR3: ASSTSLQGNTEAF

D: .
length: 14
V: TRBV7-8
J: TRBJ1-1
CDR3: ASSPGHQKMNTEAF

D: .
length: 12
V: TRBV11-1
J: TRBJ1-1
CDR3: ASSFQGLNTEAF

D: .
length: 13
V: TRBV5-5
J: TRBJ2-1
CDR3: ASSLTGYSYNEQF

D: .
length: 14
V: TRBV18
J: TRBJ2-7
CDR3: ASSPLTQKQQGEQY

D: .
length: 12
V: TRBV4-1
J: TRBJ1-1
CDR3: ASSQDAADTEAF

D: TRBD1
length: 14
V: TRBV5-1
J: TRBJ1-4
CDR3: ASSLYPGQANEKLF

D: TRBD2
length: 15
V: TRBV2
J: TRBJ2-5
CDR3: ASSELEAGGPVETQY

D: TRBD2
length: 13
V: TRBV3-1/TRBV3-2
J: TRBJ2-5
CDR3: ASLTLAGRQETQY

D: TRBD1
length: 13
V: TRBV19
J: TRBJ2-4
CDR3: ASSPLDRVGNIQY

D: TRBD1
length: 12
V: TRBV5-1
J: TRBJ2-7
CDR3: ASSIDRVSYEQY

D: .
length: 11
V: TRBV6-1
J: TRBJ1-1
CDR3: ASNEQGNTEAF

D: .
length: 12
V: TRBV4-3
J: TRBJ1-2
CDR3: ASSQTGGNYGYT

D: TRBD1
length: 13
V: TRBV6-5
J: TRBJ1-2
CDR3: ASSYSGTANYGYT

D: .
length: 12
V: TRBV6-2/TRBV6-3
J: TRBJ1-2
CDR3: ASSSHRDVGGYT

D: .
length: 15
V: TRBV15
J: TRBJ1-2
CDR3: ATSRDLGDGGGIGYT